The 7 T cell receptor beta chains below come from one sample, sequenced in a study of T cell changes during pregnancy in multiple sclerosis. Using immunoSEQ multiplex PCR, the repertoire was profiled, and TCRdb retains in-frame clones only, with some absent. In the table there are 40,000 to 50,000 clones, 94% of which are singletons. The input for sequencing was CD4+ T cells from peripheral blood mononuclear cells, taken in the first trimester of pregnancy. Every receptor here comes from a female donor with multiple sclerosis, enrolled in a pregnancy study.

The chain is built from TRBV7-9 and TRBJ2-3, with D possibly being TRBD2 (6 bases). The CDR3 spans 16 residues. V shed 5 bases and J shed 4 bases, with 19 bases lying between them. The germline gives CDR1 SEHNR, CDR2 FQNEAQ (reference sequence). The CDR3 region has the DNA TGTGCCAGCAGCAGCAGATCGGGAGTAAGTTCAGATACGCAGTATTTT. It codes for CASSSRSGVSSDTQYF.

For the CDR3, the DNA is TGCGCCAGCAGCCAAGATTCTAGCGGGGGATACAATGAGCAGTTCTTC. Its protein product is CASSQDSSGGYNEQFF. This chain uses TRBV4-1 with TRBJ2-1, with TRBD2 matching 10 bases. The germline gives CDR1 MGHRA, CDR2 YSYEKL. This CDR3 comprises 16 residues. The trim removed 0 bases at V and 4 bases at J, leaving 3 bases unmatched.

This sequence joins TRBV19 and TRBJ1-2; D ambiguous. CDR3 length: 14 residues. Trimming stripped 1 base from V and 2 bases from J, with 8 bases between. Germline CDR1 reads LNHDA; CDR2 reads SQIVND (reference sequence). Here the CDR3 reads CASSIVGRNYGYTF. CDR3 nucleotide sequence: TGTGCCAGTAGTATAGTGGGCAGGAACTATGGCTACACCTTC.

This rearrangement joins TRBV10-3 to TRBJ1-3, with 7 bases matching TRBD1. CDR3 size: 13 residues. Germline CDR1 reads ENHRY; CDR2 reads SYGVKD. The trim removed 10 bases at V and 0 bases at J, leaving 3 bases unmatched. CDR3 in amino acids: CATRDSSGNTIYF. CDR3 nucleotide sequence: TGTGCCACCCGGGACAGCTCTGGAAACACCATATATTTT.

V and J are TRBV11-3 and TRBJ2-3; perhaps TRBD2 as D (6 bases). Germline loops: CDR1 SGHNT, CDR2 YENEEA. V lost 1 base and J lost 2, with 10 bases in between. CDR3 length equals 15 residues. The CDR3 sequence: CASSLGRGNTDTQYF. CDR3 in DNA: TGTGCCAGCAGCTTAGGGCGGGGCAACACAGATACGCAGTATTTT.

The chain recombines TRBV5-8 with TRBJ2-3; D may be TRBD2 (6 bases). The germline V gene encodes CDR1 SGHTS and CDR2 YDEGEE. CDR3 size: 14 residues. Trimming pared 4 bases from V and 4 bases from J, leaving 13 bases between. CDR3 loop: CASSGGSLPDTQYF. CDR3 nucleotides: TGTGCCAGCAGCGGGGGGTCCCTTCCAGATACGCAGTATTTT.

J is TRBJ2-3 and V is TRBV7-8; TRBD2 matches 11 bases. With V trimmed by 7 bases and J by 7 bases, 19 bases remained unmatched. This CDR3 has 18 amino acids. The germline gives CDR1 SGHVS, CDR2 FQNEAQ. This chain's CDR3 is CASIPSATSGAKTYTQYF. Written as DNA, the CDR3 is TGTGCCAGCATCCCTTCCGCGACTAGCGGGGCCAAGACCTATACGCAGTATTTT.